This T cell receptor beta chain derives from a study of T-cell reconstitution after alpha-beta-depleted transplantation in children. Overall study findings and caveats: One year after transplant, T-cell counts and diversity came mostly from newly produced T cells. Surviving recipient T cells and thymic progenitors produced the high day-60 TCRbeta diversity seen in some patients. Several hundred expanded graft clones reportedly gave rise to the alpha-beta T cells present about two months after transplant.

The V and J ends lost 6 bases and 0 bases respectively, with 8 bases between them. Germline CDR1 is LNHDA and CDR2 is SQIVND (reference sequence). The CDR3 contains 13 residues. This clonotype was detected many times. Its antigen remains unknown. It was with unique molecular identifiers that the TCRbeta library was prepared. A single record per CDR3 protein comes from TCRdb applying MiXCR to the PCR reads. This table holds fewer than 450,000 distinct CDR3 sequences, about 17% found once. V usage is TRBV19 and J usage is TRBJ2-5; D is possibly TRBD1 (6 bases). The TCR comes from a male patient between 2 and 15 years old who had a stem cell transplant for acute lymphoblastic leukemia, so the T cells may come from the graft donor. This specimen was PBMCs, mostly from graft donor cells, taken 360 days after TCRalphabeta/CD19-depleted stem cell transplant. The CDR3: CASSGQHQETQYF. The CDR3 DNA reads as TGTGCCAGTAGCGGACAGCACCAAGAGACCCAGTACTTC.